Given below is one T cell receptor (beta chain) in context. The antigen remains undetermined. One end of the junction varies from germline; a read error may be responsible. The CDR3 contains 14 residues. In germline, CDR1 is SGHDN, CDR2 FVKESK. The sample comes from a study of post-analysis software for immune sequencing data. Overall study findings and caveats: A significant reduction in normalized Chao1 diversity was observed in multiple sclerosis patients versus controls. A handful of TRBV segments were significantly more frequent in patients than in controls. TRBV5-6, TRBV5-1 and TRBV20-1 were among these segments.

Unique-molecular-identifier-tagged TCR beta cDNA libraries were used. TCRdb itself ran the PCR reads through MiXCR, one entry per CDR3 protein. The table has approximately 730,000 distinct CDR3 sequences, 46% seen once. The source material was blood. V is TRBV14 and J is TRBJ1-6, with 8 nucleotides matching TRBD1. The receptor was derived from a girl aged 10-17 years with multiple sclerosis. CDR3 nucleotides: TGTGCCCGCAGCCGACAGGGGCGCAATTCACCCCTCCACTTT. Translating gives CARSRQGRNSPLHF.